Listed below are T cell receptor beta chains from one sample, sequenced in a study of shared T cell receptors in the human thymus. The table came from immunoSEQ multiplex PCR; TCRdb's copy has only in-frame clones and leaves some out. The sample holds 500,000 to 750,000 clones; around nine tenths are singletons and the top ten take 0.0095% to 0.012%. The data were also submitted as part of a second study, on human thymus T cells.

The sample was thymocytes. The receptor set was obtained from a boy under two years old with a congenital heart defect. The CDR3 runs from the conserved cysteine through the conserved F or W. The order of the fields is clone size, D gene, V gene, J gene, CDR3 DNA, CDR3 protein. D genes are given only for firm matches. Clone size is shown for a subset of rows, as once, few, many or a class of expanded clone.

clone_size: once; d_call: NA; v_call: TRBV11-2; j_call: TRBJ2-3; cdr3_nt: TGTGCCAGCAGCTCACTAGCAAAAGGGAAGAGGTATACGCAGTATTTT; cdr3_aa: CASSSLAKGKRYTQYF
clone_size: once; d_call: TRBD2; v_call: TRBV29-1; j_call: TRBJ2-7; cdr3_nt: TGCAGCGTTGAAGTCCTAGCGGGAGGGTCCTACGAGCAGTACTTC; cdr3_aa: CSVEVLAGGSYEQYF
clone_size: once; d_call: TRBD2; v_call: TRBV7-2; j_call: TRBJ2-1; cdr3_nt: TGTGCCAGCAGCTTAGAGTCAGCGGGGGGCTACAATGAGCAGTTCTTC; cdr3_aa: CASSLESAGGYNEQFF
clone_size: NA; d_call: NA; v_call: TRBV6-4; j_call: TRBJ2-4; cdr3_nt: TGTGCCAGCAGTGGCGGGCGTATCAAAAACATTCAGTACTTC; cdr3_aa: CASSGGRIKNIQYF
clone_size: NA; d_call: NA; v_call: TRBV19; j_call: TRBJ2-1; cdr3_nt: TGTGCCAGTAAATCCGAGGGAACTAGTTGGTATGAGCAGTTCTTC; cdr3_aa: CASKSEGTSWYEQFF
clone_size: few; d_call: TRBD2; v_call: TRBV5-1; j_call: TRBJ2-3; cdr3_nt: TGCGCCAGCAGCTCCGCGGGAGGGCCTGTCCGGACAGATACGCAGTATTTT; cdr3_aa: CASSSAGGPVRTDTQYF
clone_size: NA; d_call: TRBD2; v_call: TRBV14; j_call: TRBJ2-2; cdr3_nt: TGTGCCAGCAGCCAAGTTCGACTAGCGGGAGCCACCGGGGAGCTGTTTTTT; cdr3_aa: CASSQVRLAGATGELFF
clone_size: NA; d_call: TRBD2; v_call: TRBV2; j_call: TRBJ2-3; cdr3_nt: TGTGCCAGCATCGGGCTGGGACTAGCGGTTCGCACAGATACGCAGTATTTT; cdr3_aa: CASIGLGLAVRTDTQYF
clone_size: few; d_call: TRBD1; v_call: TRBV6-4; j_call: TRBJ1-4; cdr3_nt: TGTGCCAGCCCGCAGGGGGGTGAAAAACTGTTTTTT; cdr3_aa: CASPQGGEKLFF
clone_size: NA; d_call: TRBD2; v_call: TRBV6-6; j_call: TRBJ2-5; cdr3_nt: TGTGCCAGCAGTCCCCCGACTAGCGGGATTCAAGAGACCCAGTACTTC; cdr3_aa: CASSPPTSGIQETQYF
clone_size: NA; d_call: NA; v_call: TRBV10-2; j_call: TRBJ2-1; cdr3_nt: TGCGCCAGCAGATGGAGAGGTAATGAGCAGTTCTTC; cdr3_aa: CASRWRGNEQFF
clone_size: NA; d_call: NA; v_call: TRBV27; j_call: TRBJ2-1; cdr3_nt: TGTGCCAGCAGTTTATGGGCCTTTAGCAATGAGCAGTTCTTC; cdr3_aa: CASSLWAFSNEQFF
clone_size: NA; d_call: NA; v_call: TRBV10-3; j_call: TRBJ2-1; cdr3_nt: TGTGCCACCGAGGGACTTTCCTACAATGAGCAGTTCTTC; cdr3_aa: CATEGLSYNEQFF
clone_size: NA; d_call: NA; v_call: TRBV27; j_call: TRBJ2-2; cdr3_nt: TGTGCCAGCAGACTCGGGAAGGACTCCGGGGAGCTGTTTTTT; cdr3_aa: CASRLGKDSGELFF
clone_size: NA; d_call: TRBD2; v_call: TRBV7-9; j_call: TRBJ2-1; cdr3_nt: TGTGCCAGCAGCTTAGGGGTTGGGGGACTAGCGGGGTTTGAACCGTTCTTC; cdr3_aa: CASSLGVGGLAGFEPFF
clone_size: NA; d_call: NA; v_call: TRBV7-2; j_call: TRBJ2-7; cdr3_nt: TGTGCCAGCAGCCGGGACTCCTCCTACGAGCAGTACTTC; cdr3_aa: CASSRDSSYEQYF
clone_size: few; d_call: TRBD1; v_call: TRBV11-2; j_call: TRBJ2-7; cdr3_nt: TGTGCCAGCAGCTTTTCGCCGGGACAGGGGGGCGACGAGCAGTACTTC; cdr3_aa: CASSFSPGQGGDEQYF
clone_size: once; d_call: NA; v_call: TRBV28; j_call: TRBJ2-5; cdr3_nt: TGTGCCAGCACCACTGGGGGGAAGAGGGAGACCCAGTACTTC; cdr3_aa: CASTTGGKRETQYF
clone_size: NA; d_call: NA; v_call: TRBV5-4; j_call: TRBJ1-2; cdr3_nt: TGTGCCAGCAGCCTCCAAACGTCCCCGGGGGTGGACTATGGCTACACCTTC; cdr3_aa: CASSLQTSPGVDYGYTF
clone_size: NA; d_call: NA; v_call: TRBV7-9; j_call: TRBJ1-2; cdr3_nt: TGTGCCAGCAGCTTATCCCCCGACAGGTTCTATGGCTACACCTTC; cdr3_aa: CASSLSPDRFYGYTF
clone_size: NA; d_call: NA; v_call: TRBV7-2; j_call: TRBJ1-5; cdr3_nt: TGTGCCAGCAGCCCTCTCATTGGGGCAGAGAGCAATCAGCCCCAGCATTTT; cdr3_aa: CASSPLIGAESNQPQHF
clone_size: NA; d_call: TRBD2; v_call: TRBV7-3; j_call: TRBJ2-3; cdr3_nt: TGTGCCAGCAGCTCCGGAGGACTAGCGGGAGATACGCAGTATTTT; cdr3_aa: CASSSGGLAGDTQYF
clone_size: few; d_call: TRBD1; v_call: TRBV7-8; j_call: TRBJ2-1; cdr3_nt: TGTGCCAGCAGCTTACCATGGAGGGACAGGCCCCTCCACAATGAGCAGTTCTTC; cdr3_aa: CASSLPWRDRPLHNEQFF
clone_size: NA; d_call: TRBD2; v_call: TRBV10-3; j_call: TRBJ2-1; cdr3_nt: TGTGCCATCAGTGAAGGGCTAGCGGTAAGCTCCTACAATGAGCAGTTCTTC; cdr3_aa: CAISEGLAVSSYNEQFF
clone_size: NA; d_call: TRBD2; v_call: TRBV4-3; j_call: TRBJ2-2; cdr3_nt: TGCGCCAGCAGCCCGGGACTAGCAGGTTACACCGGGGAGCTGTTTTTT; cdr3_aa: CASSPGLAGYTGELFF
clone_size: NA; d_call: TRBD2; v_call: TRBV7-6; j_call: TRBJ2-1; cdr3_nt: TGTGCCAGCAGCATAAGTCCTAGCGGAAGCCCTCCTGTCGAGTTCTTC; cdr3_aa: CASSISPSGSPPVEFF
clone_size: few; d_call: NA; v_call: TRBV28; j_call: TRBJ1-1; cdr3_nt: TGTGCCAGCAGTGATACCGGGACTGTGAACACTGAAGCTTTCTTT; cdr3_aa: CASSDTGTVNTEAFF
clone_size: NA; d_call: NA; v_call: TRBV19; j_call: TRBJ1-5; cdr3_nt: TGTGCCAGTAGTATCCGACTCCCCGGGGAGCCCCAGCATTTT; cdr3_aa: CASSIRLPGEPQHF
clone_size: NA; d_call: TRBD1; v_call: TRBV28; j_call: TRBJ1-2; cdr3_nt: TGTGCCAGCTACAAGACAGGGGCTGGCTATGGCTACACCTTC; cdr3_aa: CASYKTGAGYGYTF
clone_size: NA; d_call: TRBD1; v_call: TRBV2; j_call: TRBJ2-5; cdr3_nt: TGTGCCAGCAGCACTCACCGGGACAGGGCACGGGAGACCCAGTACTTC; cdr3_aa: CASSTHRDRARETQYF
clone_size: few; d_call: TRBD1; v_call: TRBV6-6; j_call: TRBJ1-3; cdr3_nt: TGTGCCACCCGCCCCCCGGGACAGGCTCCTGGAAACACCATATATTTT; cdr3_aa: CATRPPGQAPGNTIYF
clone_size: once; d_call: TRBD2; v_call: TRBV7-6; j_call: TRBJ2-3; cdr3_nt: TGTGCCAGCAGCTTAGCGTTGGCTAGCGGGAGGGGAACAGATACGCAGTATTTT; cdr3_aa: CASSLALASGRGTDTQYF
clone_size: NA; d_call: NA; v_call: TRBV7-2; j_call: TRBJ2-2; cdr3_nt: TGTGCCAGCAGCCTAACAGGGGGGGGTTTGACCGGGGAGCTGTTTTTT; cdr3_aa: CASSLTGGGLTGELFF
clone_size: NA; d_call: NA; v_call: TRBV28; j_call: TRBJ2-3; cdr3_nt: TGTGCCAGCAGTCCCGGAGGGCCGTCAGATACGCAGTATTTT; cdr3_aa: CASSPGGPSDTQYF
clone_size: NA; d_call: TRBD1; v_call: TRBV27; j_call: TRBJ2-3; cdr3_nt: TGTGCCAGCAGTTTATCACCAGGGGGCTCTAGCACAGATACGCAGTATTTT; cdr3_aa: CASSLSPGGSSTDTQYF
clone_size: NA; d_call: TRBD2; v_call: TRBV6-5; j_call: TRBJ2-7; cdr3_nt: TGTGCCAGCAGTTTGGGCGGGGGGCCATCAATCTACGAGCAGTACTTC; cdr3_aa: CASSLGGGPSIYEQYF
clone_size: once; d_call: TRBD1; v_call: TRBV10-2; j_call: TRBJ2-7; cdr3_nt: TGCGCCAGCAGTGACCACGCGACAGGGAGCTCCTACGAGCAGTACTTC; cdr3_aa: CASSDHATGSSYEQYF